This TCR beta chain was sequenced in a study of T cell changes during pregnancy in multiple sclerosis. Generated by immunoSEQ multiplex PCR, the TCRdb table keeps only in-frame clones and is missing some. This table has some 77,000 clones, roughly 92% appearing once. Germline V gene sequence: CDR1 MDHEN, CDR2 SYDVKM. This CDR3 has 14 amino acids. The J segment lost 2 bases and the V segment lost 8 bases, leaving 4 bases of the junction unmatched. This clone has more than one count but fewer than ten. Sequenced material: CD4+ T cells from peripheral blood mononuclear cells, taken before pregnancy. V is TRBV28 and J is TRBJ2-2; 8 nucleotides match TRBD1. The clonotype comes from a female donor with multiple sclerosis, enrolled in a pregnancy study. DNA of the CDR3: TGTGCCAGCGCAGGGGGCGTTAACACCGGGGAGCTGTTTTTT. Translating it yields CASAGGVNTGELFF.